These 9 T cell receptor beta chains were sequenced from one sample in a study of T cells in Graves' hyperthyroidism and ophthalmopathy. TCR beta CDR3 region amplification was performed from RNA transcripts. The study used the HTBI primer set for a first-round RT-PCR of the TCR CDR3. TCRdb re-analysed the multiplex PCR reads in MiXCR, keeping a single row per CDR3 protein. The table includes 550,000 to 700,000 distinct CDR3 sequences, 46% detected once. The sequenced material came from peripheral blood or thyroid tissue (not recorded which). Receptors originate from an adult woman with Graves' disease, either hyperthyroidism or ophthalmopathy (not recorded which).

The chain recombines TRBV11-2 with TRBJ1-1, with 7 bases fitting TRBD1. With V trimmed by 5 bases and J by 11 bases, 14 bases remained unmatched. Looked up from germline, CDR1 is SGHAT and CDR2 is FQNNGV. CDR3 length equals 14 residues. The CDR3 coding sequence is TGTGCCAGCAGCCTAACTACCGGGACAGCCTCCGCTTTCTTT. Protein product: CASSLTTGTASAFF.

This clonotype turned up a few times. The DNA for the CDR3 is TGTGCCAGCAGCTTGGTTCCGAATAGCAATCAGCCCCAGCATTTT. Translation gives CASSLVPNSNQPQHF. V is TRBV5-5 and J is TRBJ1-5; D unclear. Trimming took off 0 bases at V and 0 bases at J, with 7 bases between the two ends. From germline, CDR1 is SGHKS and CDR2 YYEKEE (reference sequence). This CDR3 has 15 amino acids.

The chain couples TRBV2 to TRBJ1-5, with a possible D match to TRBD1 (6 bases). V was shortened by 6 bases and J by 11 bases, with 17 bases between the two germline ends. This CDR3 has 13 residues. Looked up from germline, CDR1 is SNHLY and CDR2 is FYNNEI. CDR3 region: CASSVQGLETQHF. The DNA for the CDR3 is TGTGCCAGCAGCGTACAGGGTTTAGAGACCCAGCATTTT.

This clonotype appeared a few times. The genes are TRBV10-3 and TRBJ2-7, with a tentative D call TRBD1 (7 bases). This CDR3 spans 14 amino acids. V gave up 8 bases and J gave up 2 bases, with 16 bases separating them. Germline CDR1 ENHRY, CDR2 SYGVKD. CDR3 coding DNA: TGTGCCATCGGACAGGCGGGACAGACCTACGAGCAGTACTTC. Encoded protein: CAIGQAGQTYEQYF.

This clonotype showed up many times. This rearrangement joins TRBV9 to TRBJ2-2, with a weak D call TRBD2 (5 bases). Trimming shortened V by 1 base and J by 3 bases, and 13 bases separated the two germline ends. The CDR3 loop spans 16 amino acids. Germline loops: CDR1 SGDLS, CDR2 YYNGEE. CDR3 DNA: TGTGCCAGCAGCGTAACGGGGTCGCGGTACACCGGGGAGCTGTTTTTT. Translation: CASSVTGSRYTGELFF. Together with reference TRBV9 and TRBJ2-2, the CDR3 gives the full variable domain: DSGVTQTPKHLITATGQRVTLRCSPRSGDLSVYWYQQSLDQGLQFLIQYYNGEERAKGNILERFSAQQFPDLHSELNLSSLELGDSALYFCASSVTGSRYTGELFFGEGSRLTVL.

V gene TRBV18 combines with J gene TRBJ1-3; 8 bases fit TRBD1. Germline lookup yields CDR1 KGHSH and CDR2 LQKENI. This CDR3 is built from 14 residues. Losses at the gene ends were 2 bases for V and 8 bases for J; bases not matched to a gene: 5. The CDR3 coding sequence is TGTGCCAGCTCACCAGACAGGGGACGGCACACCATATATTTT. Its protein product is CASSPDRGRHTIYF.

At least ten counts were recorded for this clonotype. This chain joins TRBV12-3 or TRBV12-4 and TRBJ1-1, with D possibly matching TRBD1 (5 bases). V was clipped by 2 bases and J by 5 bases, with 9 bases between them. The CDR3 totals 13 residues. CDR3 in DNA: TGTGCCAGCAGTTTAATGGGGGTGACTGAAGCTTTCTTT. This codes for CASSLMGVTEAFF.

Ten or more counts support this clonotype. The chain carries TRBV5-8 and TRBJ2-7, with 7 bases that match TRBD2. The CDR3 extends over 14 amino acids. The germline V gene encodes CDR1 SGHTS and CDR2 YDEGEE. The V and J ends lost 4 bases and 3 bases, in that order; junction bases with no gene match: 7. The CDR3 loop is CASSGGTTFYEQYF. CDR3 DNA sequence: TGTGCCAGCAGCGGGGGGACTACCTTCTACGAGCAGTACTTC.

This clonotype was seen a few times. J is TRBJ2-7 and V is TRBV6-5, with TRBD2 identical over 7 bases. J gave up 5 bases and V 4 bases, and 8 bases lay outside the gene matches. This CDR3 is 14 amino acids long. The germline CDR1 and CDR2 sequences are MNHEY and SVGAGI. The CDR3 coding sequence is TGTGCCAGCAGTTTAACTAGCGAGAGCAACGAGCAGTACTTC. As protein: CASSLTSESNEQYF.